The 14 T cell receptor beta chains below were found in one sample sequenced in a study of cytomegalovirus exposure and HLA in healthy donors. Amplification used 60 Vbeta primers and 13 Jbeta primers. Assay used: immunoSEQ multiplex PCR; TCRdb lists only in-frame clones, some missing. Its listing shows just under 90,000 clones. The sequenced sample consisted of PBMCs. Source of these receptors: a girl between 5 and 17 years old in good health and CMV-seropositive.

This rearrangement joins TRBV27 to TRBJ2-7; the D gene is possibly TRBD1 (6 bases). The length of the CDR3 is 15 residues. Germline CDR1 is MNHEY and CDR2 is SMNVEV (reference sequence). V was pared by 4 bases and J by 2 bases, with 15 bases between. The CDR3 reads CASSYLTGRTYEQYF. DNA for the CDR3: TGTGCCAGCAGTTATCTGACAGGACGAACCTACGAGCAGTACTTC.

The rearrangement joins TRBV19 to TRBJ2-6, with D hard to call. CDR3 size: 14 residues. V gave up 3 bases and J gave up 4 bases, with 7 bases separating them. CDR1 and CDR2 from the germline V gene are LNHDA and SQIVND (reference sequence). The CDR3 bases are TGTGCCAGTAGTATGTCTCTGGGGGCCAACGTCCTGACTTTC. Protein sequence: CASSMSLGANVLTF.

The J gene is TRBJ2-7, the V gene TRBV7-9; TRBD1 is a possible D gene (5 bases). Trimming took off 3 bases at V and 6 bases at J, with 9 bases between the two ends. Looked up from germline, CDR1 is SEHNR and CDR2 is FQNEAQ (reference sequence). The CDR3 consists of 12 residues. CDR3 bases: TGTGCCAGCAGCTTTGACAGCCTCGAGCAGTACTTC. Protein: CASSFDSLEQYF.

CDR3: CATRTGDEEKLFF. CDR3 sequence (DNA): TGTGCCACCAGGACAGGGGATGAGGAAAAACTGTTTTTT. This chain links TRBV10-3 with TRBJ1-4; 9 positions agree with TRBD1. Unmatched junction bases numbered 8, after V lost 10 bases and J lost 8 bases. CDR1 is ENHRY, CDR2 SYGVKD, per germline. The CDR3 is 13 residues long.

This sequence joins TRBV6-5 and TRBJ1-2, with 10 nucleotides matching TRBD1. CDR1 is MNHEY, CDR2 SVGAGI, per germline. The trim removed 7 bases at V and 3 bases at J, leaving 8 bases unmatched. This CDR3 has 15 residues. The CDR3 coding sequence is TGTGCCAGCAAGAGGGACAGGGGAGATGACTATGGCTACACCTTC. Its protein product is CASKRDRGDDYGYTF.

V is TRBV21-1 and J is TRBJ1-1; the DNA was not used to check the table's D call, TRBD1. TRBV21-1 is a documented pseudogene. This CDR3 comprises 17 residues. DNA for the CDR3: TGTGCCAGCAGCAAAGAAGAGAACAGGCCCGGGAACACTGAAGCTTTCTTT. Protein sequence: CASSKEENRPGNTEAFF.

This chain uses TRBV5-1 with TRBJ1-2, with TRBD1 matching over 8 bases. The germline V gene has CDR1 SGHRS and CDR2 YFSETQ. The J segment lost 14 bases and the V segment lost 0 bases, leaving 9 bases of the junction unmatched. CDR3 length: 13 residues. The CDR3 here is CASSLGQGKVETF. CDR3 nucleotide sequence: TGCGCCAGCAGCTTGGGACAGGGGAAGGTGGAGACCTTC.

This rearrangement joins TRBV6-1 to TRBJ1-2; 8 bases match TRBD1. Germline lookup yields CDR1 MNHNS and CDR2 SASEGT. This CDR3 is 14 amino acids long. V lost 1 base, J lost 5 bases, and 3 bases stayed unmatched. The CDR3 here is CASSEGTGQYGYTF. The CDR3 nucleotides are TGTGCCAGCAGTGAAGGGACAGGGCAATATGGCTACACCTTC.

In the case of this clone: Other nucleotide sequences in the sample specify the same CDR3. This rearrangement joins TRBV6-5 to TRBJ1-2; D gene uncertain. The V gene lost 7 bases and the J gene lost 7 bases, with 19 bases spanning the gap. Germline V gives CDR1 MNHEY, CDR2 SVGAGI. The CDR3 length is 14 residues. The CDR3 protein is CASTRAHGEAGYTF. The CDR3 nucleotides read TGTGCCAGCACCCGGGCACATGGGGAGGCTGGCTACACCTTC.

The CDR3 loop reads CASSPGGTGQPQHF. In DNA, the CDR3 is TGTGCCAGCTCGCCGGGGGGTACGGGTCAGCCCCAGCATTTT. The chain has TRBV18 and TRBJ1-5; D perhaps matches TRBD1 (5 bases). V lost 6 bases and J lost 6, with 15 bases in between. The CDR3 sequence is 14 residues long. CDR1 is KGHSH, CDR2 LQKENI, per germline.

CDR3: CSVLPYSGLAGGPDTGELFF. In DNA, the CDR3 is TGCAGCGTTCTACCCTATTCTGGGCTAGCGGGGGGTCCAGACACCGGGGAGCTGTTTTTT. The rearrangement links TRBV29-1 to TRBJ2-2, with 11 positions matching TRBD2. The CDR3 is 20 residues long. CDR1 and CDR2 (germline): SQVTM, ANQGSEA. The junction had 20 bases not matched to a gene; V was cut back by 5 bases and J by 3 bases.

The rearrangement uses TRBV6-5 and TRBJ1-1; D not certain. Germline V lookup: CDR1 MNHEY, CDR2 SVGAGI. V was clipped by 2 bases and J by 1 base, with 11 bases between them. CDR3 length equals 15 residues. The CDR3 sequence: CASSYRHGGNTEAFF. Here the CDR3 DNA reads TGTGCCAGCAGTTACCGACACGGAGGGAACACTGAAGCTTTCTTT.

This chain links TRBV30 with TRBJ1-3; D is perhaps TRBD1 (6 bases). Per the germline V gene, CDR1 is GTSNPN and CDR2 is SVGIG (reference sequence). V dropped 5 bases and J dropped 4 bases, with 21 bases sitting between them. The CDR3 runs to 16 residues. In DNA, the CDR3 is TGTGCCTGGGATGTAGGGGATCCAGGGGCAGGAAACACCATATATTTT. The encoded protein is CAWDVGDPGAGNTIYF.

V and J are TRBV4-2 and TRBJ2-5; D gene ambiguous. This CDR3 comprises 14 residues. Germline-derived CDR1 and CDR2 are LGHNA and YNFKEQ. V dropped 7 bases and J dropped 1 base, with 13 bases sitting between them. As DNA, the CDR3 is TGTGCCAGCACCCCGAGTCGGTCCCAAGAGACCCAGTACTTC. Translating it yields CASTPSRSQETQYF.